Each of the 9 T cell receptor beta chains below was sequenced from the same sample in a study of blood T cell repertoires in COVID-19. Some clones are missing from TCRdb's copy, which holds only in-frame ones; the method was immunoSEQ multiplex PCR. The repertoire has about 300,000 clones, roughly 85% of them found once; the top ten carry around 1.9%. The sequenced material came from PBMCs or T cells enriched from blood (not recorded which). All receptors derive from a woman aged 25 to 39 who had been exposed to COVID-19.

This chain uses TRBV28 with TRBJ2-7; possible D gene TRBD1, 5 bases. CDR1 is MDHEN, CDR2 SYDVKM, per germline. Trimming removed 4 bases from V and 10 bases from J, with 14 bases in between. The CDR3 has 12 amino acids. CDR3 in DNA: TGTGCCAGCAGTTATAGTGGCAGGGAACAGTACTTC. Encoded protein: CASSYSGREQYF.

A note on this clone: Other nucleotide sequences in the sample specify the same CDR3. The rearrangement uses TRBV11-2 and TRBJ1-1; D gene ambiguous. V lost 1 base, J lost 4 bases, and 7 bases lay in between. Germline V gene data show CDR1 as SGHAT and CDR2 as FQNNGV. The CDR3 consists of 13 residues. DNA of the CDR3: TGTGCCAGCAGCTTAGTTTCGGGCACTGAAGCTTTCTTT. Amino acid sequence: CASSLVSGTEAFF.

The chain couples TRBV28 to TRBJ1-2, with unresolved D. Per germline, CDR1 MDHEN and CDR2 SYDVKM. This CDR3 is 13 amino acids long. V was trimmed by 10 bases and J by 5 bases, leaving 17 bases between them. The CDR3 DNA sequence: TGTGCCACCGGGAAAACTTCCACGTATGGCTACACCTTC. This encodes CATGKTSTYGYTF.

The chain carries TRBV5-1 and TRBJ2-7, with D possibly TRBD1 on 5 matching bases. Germline V gene lookup returns CDR1 SGHRS and CDR2 YFSETQ. The CDR3 consists of 14 residues. V shed 3 bases and J shed 0 bases, with 10 bases lying between them. The CDR3 sequence is CASSSRVSSYEQYF. The DNA of the CDR3 is TGCGCCAGCAGCTCCAGGGTGAGCTCCTACGAGCAGTACTTC.

J is TRBJ1-2 and V is TRBV30, with D possibly matching TRBD1 (6 bases). Trimming stripped 1 base from V and 4 bases from J, with 19 bases between. CDR3 length: 16 residues. Germline V CDR1 and CDR2: GTSNPN, SVGIG (reference sequence). CDR3 bases: TGTGCCTGGAGTGCGGGCTTCGGGGGGGCCTCCTATGGCTACACCTTC. This gives the protein CAWSAGFGGASYGYTF. Combining the CDR3 with reference TRBV30 and TRBJ1-2 gives the whole variable domain SQTIHQWPATLVQPVGSPLSLECTVEGTSNPNLYWYRQAAGRGLQLLFYSVGIGQISSEVPQNLSASRPQDRQFILSSKKLLLSDSGFYLCAWSAGFGGASYGYTFGSGTRLTVV.

The chain uses TRBV5-1 and TRBJ1-5; 12 bases are shared with TRBD1. Losses at the gene ends were 4 bases for V and 1 base for J; bases not matched to a gene: 6. The CDR3 has 17 amino acids. Germline V CDR1 and CDR2: SGHRS, YFSETQ. In nucleotides, the CDR3 is TGCGCCAGCAGCCCGGGACAGGGGGCAGGGAGCAATCAGCCCCAGCATTTT. It codes for CASSPGQGAGSNQPQHF.

V gene TRBV10-2 combines with J gene TRBJ2-1; TRBD2 aligns across 13 bases. CDR1 and CDR2 (germline): WSHSY, SAAADI. The trim removed 6 bases at V and 6 bases at J, leaving 8 bases unmatched. This CDR3 is built from 16 residues. DNA for the CDR3: TGCGCCAGCAGCCTTGCCGGGACTAGCGGGATCAATGAGCAGTTCTTC. Residues: CASSLAGTSGINEQFF.

This chain uses TRBV19 with TRBJ1-5; D call uncertain. Trimming stripped 4 bases from V and 4 bases from J, with 8 bases between. The germline CDR1 and CDR2 sequences are LNHDA and SQIVND (reference sequence). This CDR3 region has 13 residues. CDR3 in amino acids: CASSKIGNQPQHF. CDR3 DNA: TGTGCCAGTAGTAAGATCGGGAATCAGCCCCAGCATTTT.

As concerns this clone: Other nucleotide sequences in the sample specify the same CDR3. The chain carries TRBV2 and TRBJ1-4, with 12 bases identical to TRBD1. There are 16 residues in the CDR3. J was trimmed by 2 bases and V by 6 bases; bases with no gene match: 4. Germline V gene data show CDR1 as SNHLY and CDR2 as FYNNEI. CDR3 DNA: TGTGCCAGCAGCCGGGACAGGGGGCGGACTAATGAAAAACTGTTTTTT. Amino acids: CASSRDRGRTNEKLFF.